The clone carrying this T cell receptor beta chain appeared once. Its antigen is currently unknown. This sample is part of a study of shared clonotypes between healthy human individuals. Study-wide points: Naive CD4 clonotypes overlapped across several donors at roughly 4.5%.

This CDR3 has 12 residues. The V end lost 11 bases, the J end lost 2 bases, and 13 bases lay between the germline ends. CDR1 and CDR2 from the germline V gene are SEHNR and FQNEAQ (reference sequence). Naive-designated CD8 cells lacked CD45RO, were positively enriched for CCR7, and omitted terminally differentiated effector memory CD45RA+ cells. Assay used: immunoSEQ multiplex PCR; TCRdb lists only in-frame clones, some missing. Here the sample spans nearly 600,000 clones, about 95% being singletons. Input material: naive CD8+ T cells sorted from blood. The rearrangement joins TRBV7-9 to TRBJ2-7; no firm D call. The sequence derives from a woman in her 30s in good health. CDR3 bases: TGTGCCGTCCTAGACGTCACCTACGAGCAGTACTTC. Residues: CAVLDVTYEQYF.